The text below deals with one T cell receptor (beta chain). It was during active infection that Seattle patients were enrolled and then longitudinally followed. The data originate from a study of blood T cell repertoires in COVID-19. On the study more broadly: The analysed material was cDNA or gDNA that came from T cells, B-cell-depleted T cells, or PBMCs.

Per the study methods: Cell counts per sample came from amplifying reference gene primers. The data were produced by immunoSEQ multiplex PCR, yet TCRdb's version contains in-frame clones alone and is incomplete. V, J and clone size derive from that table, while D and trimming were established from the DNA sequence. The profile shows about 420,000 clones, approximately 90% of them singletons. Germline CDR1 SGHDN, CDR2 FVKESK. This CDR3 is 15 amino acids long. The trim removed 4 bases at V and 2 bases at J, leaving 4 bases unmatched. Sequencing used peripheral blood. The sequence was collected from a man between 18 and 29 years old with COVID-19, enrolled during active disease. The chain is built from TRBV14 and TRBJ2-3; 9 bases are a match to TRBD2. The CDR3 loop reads CASSPIAGVTDTQYF. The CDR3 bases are TGTGCCAGCAGCCCTATAGCGGGGGTCACAGATACGCAGTATTTT.